This T cell receptor beta chain stems from a study of blood T cell repertoires in COVID-19. Per the authors' pipeline: It was from reference gene primer amplification that nucleated cell counts were estimated. TCRdb keeps only in-frame clones here, not all; method: immunoSEQ multiplex PCR. The V and J calls and clone size are taken from that table; D and trimming were inferred from the DNA. The repertoire holds 55,000 to 65,000 clones, with over 75% as singletons. The junction had 8 bases not matched to a gene; V was cut back by 2 bases and J by 4 bases. CDR1 is MNHEY, CDR2 SMNVEV, per germline (reference sequence). The CDR3 contains 16 residues. One Seattle source followed patients from active infection through their disease course.

Input material: peripheral blood. V usage is TRBV27 and J usage is TRBJ1-2; 9 nucleotides match TRBD1. The TCR originated in a man between 60 and 75 years old with COVID-19, enrolled during active disease. The CDR3 here is CASSLTPGQGGYGYTF. The CDR3, as DNA: TGTGCCAGCAGTTTAACCCCGGGACAGGGCGGCTATGGCTACACCTTC.